These T cell receptor beta chains were read from a single sample in a study of T-cell memory formation after mild COVID-19. Using its own MiXCR run on the 5' RACE reads, TCRdb lists one record per CDR3 protein. The table includes over 350,000 distinct CDR3 sequences, roughly 24% detected once. What was sequenced was PBMCs or a T cell subset sorted from them (not recorded which). These receptors all come from an adult woman who had mild COVID-19 (a few samples of this study predate the infection). Cell type and time point are not known. CDR3s include the opening cysteine and the closing phenylalanine or tryptophan. A D gene is named only where the DNA matches it firmly. Expanded clones get a size class; other rows say once, few or many, or leave the size out.

j_gene,d_gene,abundance,v_gene,CDR3nt,CDR3aa
TRBJ1-2,NA,NA,TRBV24-1,TGTGCCACCAGTGCGCAGGGCGGCTATGGCTACACCTTC,CATSAQGGYGYTF
TRBJ2-1,TRBD1,many,TRBV12-3/TRBV12-4,TGTGCCAGCAGTTCCCCGGGACAGGGTCTGAGTACCTCCTACAATGAGCAGTTCTTC,CASSSPGQGLSTSYNEQFF
TRBJ2-3,NA,NA,TRBV20-1,TGCAGTGCTAGCCAAACAGATACGCAGTATTTT,CSASQTDTQYF
TRBJ2-3,TRBD2,once,TRBV2,TGTGCCATCTTAGCGGGAGGAACAGATACGCAGTATTTT,CAILAGGTDTQYF
TRBJ2-1,NA,once,TRBV20-1,TGCAGTGCTGGGACCACAGCCAATGAGCAGTTCTTC,CSAGTTANEQFF
TRBJ2-7,TRBD1,NA,TRBV29-1,TGCAGCGTTGGACAGGGGTCGGACGAGCAGTACTTC,CSVGQGSDEQYF
TRBJ1-1,TRBD1,few,TRBV29-1,TGCAGCGTTGACGGGACAGGGGGCGCGGGAGCTTTCTTT,CSVDGTGGAGAFF
TRBJ2-7,TRBD1,NA,TRBV7-7,TGTGCCAGCAGCCTCGGGACAGGGGGCTTCTACGAGCAGTACTTC,CASSLGTGGFYEQYF
TRBJ1-5,TRBD1,few,TRBV9,TGTGCCAGCAGCGTAATACAGGGGATTAGCAATCAGCCCCAGCATTTT,CASSVIQGISNQPQHF
TRBJ2-7,TRBD1,NA,TRBV6-2/TRBV6-3,TGTGCCAGCAGCAACACCGGGACAGGGGCCTACGAGCAGTACTTC,CASSNTGTGAYEQYF
TRBJ1-2,NA,few,TRBV4-1,TGCGCCAGCAGCCAAGAAGAAATGAGCATCTATGGCTACACCTTC,CASSQEEMSIYGYTF
TRBJ1-2,NA,few,TRBV7-2,TGTGCCAGCAGCTTAGCCGGGACACGAGGCTACACCTTC,CASSLAGTRGYTF
TRBJ2-3,NA,few,TRBV6-5,TGTGCCAGCAGTTACTCGATAACAGGAGCACAGTATTTT,CASSYSITGAQYF
TRBJ2-2,NA,few,TRBV6-4,TGTGCCAGCAGTAACGAGGCACTAGCCAACACCGGGGAGCTGTTTTTT,CASSNEALANTGELFF
TRBJ2-1,NA,NA,TRBV15,TGTGCCACCAGCAGAGAAAGACGGGGATACAATGAGCAGTTCTTC,CATSRERRGYNEQFF
TRBJ1-2,NA,NA,TRBV12-3/TRBV12-4,TGTGCCAGCAGTTTTGATCAGCCGCCGATTATCTATGGCTACACCTTC,CASSFDQPPIIYGYTF
TRBJ2-4,TRBD2,NA,TRBV5-6,TGTGCCAGCAGCTTGATGGGACTAGCGGGAGCCTCCAAAAACATTCAGTACTTC,CASSLMGLAGASKNIQYF
TRBJ1-4,NA,NA,TRBV13,TGTGCCAGCAGCTCCAGCGGGGGGTTCAATGAAAAACTGTTTTTT,CASSSSGGFNEKLFF
TRBJ1-1,TRBD1,NA,TRBV7-2,TGTGCCAGCAGCGTGACAGGGGTCTCTGAAGCTTTCTTT,CASSVTGVSEAFF
TRBJ2-2,NA,NA,TRBV12-3/TRBV12-4,TGTGCCAGCAGTGATCAGGGGTGGACCGGGGAGCTGTTTTTT,CASSDQGWTGELFF
TRBJ2-7,NA,NA,TRBV12-3/TRBV12-4,TGTGCCAGCAGCTTTATAAGGGAAGAGCAGTACTTC,CASSFIREEQYF
TRBJ2-2,TRBD1,once,TRBV7-9,TGTGCCAGCAGCCATCGGGACAGGTTCCCCGGGGAGCTGTTTTTT,CASSHRDRFPGELFF
TRBJ1-6,NA,few,TRBV18,TGTGCCAGCTCACTTCAGCCGGGTGATTCACCCCTCCACTTT,CASSLQPGDSPLHF
TRBJ1-3,NA,NA,TRBV27,TGTGCCAGCAGTTCCACAAACTCTGGAAACACCATATATTTT,CASSSTNSGNTIYF
TRBJ1-2,NA,NA,TRBV20-1,TGCAGTGCTGGCGAGGGTACCGCTATGGGCTACACCTTC,CSAGEGTAMGYTF
TRBJ2-7,TRBD1,few,TRBV6-1,TGTGCCAGCAACGCGGACAGGATGACCTACGAGCAGTACTTC,CASNADRMTYEQYF
TRBJ2-7,TRBD1,NA,TRBV20-1,TGCAGTGCTCCTGGGGGGGACAGGGTCTACGAGCAGTACTTC,CSAPGGDRVYEQYF
TRBJ1-2,NA,NA,TRBV25-1,TGTGCCAGCAGTGAGGACTATGGCTACACCTTC,CASSEDYGYTF
TRBJ1-5,NA,NA,TRBV4-3,TGCGCCAGCAGCCAAGAGTACGGAGAATACCAGCCCCAGCATTTT,CASSQEYGEYQPQHF